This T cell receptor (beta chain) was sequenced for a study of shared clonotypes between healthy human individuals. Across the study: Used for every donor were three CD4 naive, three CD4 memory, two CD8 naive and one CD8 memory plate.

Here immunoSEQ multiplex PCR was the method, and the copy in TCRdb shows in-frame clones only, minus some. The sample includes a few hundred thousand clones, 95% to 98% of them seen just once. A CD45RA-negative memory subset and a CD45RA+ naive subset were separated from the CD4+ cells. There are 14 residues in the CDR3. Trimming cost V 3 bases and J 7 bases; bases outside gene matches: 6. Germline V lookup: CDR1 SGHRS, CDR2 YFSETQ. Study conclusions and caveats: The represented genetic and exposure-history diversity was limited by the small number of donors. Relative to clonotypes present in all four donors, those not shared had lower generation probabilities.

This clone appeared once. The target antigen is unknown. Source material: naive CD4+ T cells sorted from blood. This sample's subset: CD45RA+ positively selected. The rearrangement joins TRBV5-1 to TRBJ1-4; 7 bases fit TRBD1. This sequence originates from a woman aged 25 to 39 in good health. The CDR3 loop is CASSSGQLGEKLFF. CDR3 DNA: TGCGCCAGCAGCTCGGGACAGCTCGGTGAAAAACTGTTTTTT.